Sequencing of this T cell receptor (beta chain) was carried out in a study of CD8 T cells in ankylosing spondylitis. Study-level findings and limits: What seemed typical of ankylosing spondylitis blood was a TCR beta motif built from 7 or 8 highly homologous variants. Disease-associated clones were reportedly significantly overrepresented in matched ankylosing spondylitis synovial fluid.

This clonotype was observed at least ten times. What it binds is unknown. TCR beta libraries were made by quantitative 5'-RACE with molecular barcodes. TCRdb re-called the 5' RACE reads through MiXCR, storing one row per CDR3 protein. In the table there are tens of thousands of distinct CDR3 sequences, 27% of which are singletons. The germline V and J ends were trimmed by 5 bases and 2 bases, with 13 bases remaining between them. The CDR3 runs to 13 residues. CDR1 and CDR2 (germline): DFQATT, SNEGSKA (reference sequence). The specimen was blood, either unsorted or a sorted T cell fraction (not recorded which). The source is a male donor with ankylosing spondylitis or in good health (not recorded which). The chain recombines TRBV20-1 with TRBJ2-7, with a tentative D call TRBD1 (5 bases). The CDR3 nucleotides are TGCAGTGCTCCAACAGGCGAAACCTACGAGCAGTACTTC. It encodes CSAPTGETYEQYF.